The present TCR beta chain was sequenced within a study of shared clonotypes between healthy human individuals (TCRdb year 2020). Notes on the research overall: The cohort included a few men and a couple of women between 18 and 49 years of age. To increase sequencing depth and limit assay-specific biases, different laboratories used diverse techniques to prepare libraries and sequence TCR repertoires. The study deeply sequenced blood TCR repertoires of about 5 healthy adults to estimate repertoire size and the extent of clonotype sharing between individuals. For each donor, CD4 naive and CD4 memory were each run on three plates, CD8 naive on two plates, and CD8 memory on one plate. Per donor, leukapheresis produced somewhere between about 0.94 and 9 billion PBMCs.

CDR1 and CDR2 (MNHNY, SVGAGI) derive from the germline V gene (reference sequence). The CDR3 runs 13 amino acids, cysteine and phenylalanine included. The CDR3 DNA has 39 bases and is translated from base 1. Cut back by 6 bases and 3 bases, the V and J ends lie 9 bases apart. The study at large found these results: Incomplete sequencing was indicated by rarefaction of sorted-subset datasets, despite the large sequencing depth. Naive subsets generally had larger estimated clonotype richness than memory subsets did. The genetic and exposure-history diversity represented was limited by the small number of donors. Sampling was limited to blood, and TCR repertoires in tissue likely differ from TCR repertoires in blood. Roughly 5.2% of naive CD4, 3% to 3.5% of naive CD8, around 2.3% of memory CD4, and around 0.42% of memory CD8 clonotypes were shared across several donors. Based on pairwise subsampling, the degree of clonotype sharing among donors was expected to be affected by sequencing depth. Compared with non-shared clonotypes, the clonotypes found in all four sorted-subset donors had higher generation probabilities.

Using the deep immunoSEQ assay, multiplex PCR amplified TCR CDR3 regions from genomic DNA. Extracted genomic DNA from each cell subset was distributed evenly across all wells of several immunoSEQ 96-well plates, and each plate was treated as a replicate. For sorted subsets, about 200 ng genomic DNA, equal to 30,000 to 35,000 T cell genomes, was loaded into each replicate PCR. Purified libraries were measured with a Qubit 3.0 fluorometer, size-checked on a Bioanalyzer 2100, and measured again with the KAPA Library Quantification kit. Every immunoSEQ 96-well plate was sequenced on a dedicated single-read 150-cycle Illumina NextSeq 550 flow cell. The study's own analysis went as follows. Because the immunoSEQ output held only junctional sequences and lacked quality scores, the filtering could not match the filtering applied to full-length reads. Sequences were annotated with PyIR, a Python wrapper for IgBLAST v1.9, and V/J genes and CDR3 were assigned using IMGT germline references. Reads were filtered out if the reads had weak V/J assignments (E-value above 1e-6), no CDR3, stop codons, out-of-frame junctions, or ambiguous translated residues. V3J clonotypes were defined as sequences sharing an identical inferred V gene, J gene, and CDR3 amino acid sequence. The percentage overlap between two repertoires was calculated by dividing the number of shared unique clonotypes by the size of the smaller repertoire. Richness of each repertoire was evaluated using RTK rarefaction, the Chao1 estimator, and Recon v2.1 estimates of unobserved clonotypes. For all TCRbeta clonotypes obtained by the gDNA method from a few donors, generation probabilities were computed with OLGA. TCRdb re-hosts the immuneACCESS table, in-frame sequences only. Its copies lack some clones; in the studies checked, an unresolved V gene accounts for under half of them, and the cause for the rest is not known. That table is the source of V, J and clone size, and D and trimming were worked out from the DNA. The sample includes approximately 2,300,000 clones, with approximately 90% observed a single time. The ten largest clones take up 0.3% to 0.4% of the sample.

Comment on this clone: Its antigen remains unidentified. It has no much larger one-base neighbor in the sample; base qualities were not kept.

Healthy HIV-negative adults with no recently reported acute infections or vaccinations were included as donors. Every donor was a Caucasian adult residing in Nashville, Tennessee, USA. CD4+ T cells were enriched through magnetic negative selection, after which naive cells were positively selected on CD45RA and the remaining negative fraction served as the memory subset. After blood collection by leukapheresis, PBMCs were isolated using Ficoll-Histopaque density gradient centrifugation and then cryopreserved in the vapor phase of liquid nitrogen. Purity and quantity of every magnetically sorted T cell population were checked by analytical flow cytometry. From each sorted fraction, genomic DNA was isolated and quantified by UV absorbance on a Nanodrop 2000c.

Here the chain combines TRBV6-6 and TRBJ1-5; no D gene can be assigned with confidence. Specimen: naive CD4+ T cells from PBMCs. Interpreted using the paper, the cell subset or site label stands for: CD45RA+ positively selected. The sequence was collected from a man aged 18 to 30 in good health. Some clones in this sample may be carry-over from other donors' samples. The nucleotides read TGTGCCAGCAGCTGGGGAAACAATCAGCCCCAGCATTTT. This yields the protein CASSWGNNQPQHF.